The next 5 T cell receptor beta chains were all read from a single sample in a study of metastatic and nonmetastatic thyroid tumors. MiXCR reprocessed the PCR reads for TCRdb. The top ten clones hold over 9.5% of a sample with over 15,000 clones, 25% to 30% of them seen once. No treatment had been given to any patient before thyroid surgery. The sequenced material came from tumor tissue. The source is a female donor with papillary thyroid cancer or a benign thyroid nodule (not recorded which). Some clones in this sample may be carry-over from other donors' samples.

Remarks on this clone: A read error is possible here, since a much larger clone lies one base away. V and J are TRBV29-1 and TRBJ1-2; 10 nucleotides agree with TRBD1. This CDR3 comprises 13 residues. Germline V gene lookup returns CDR1 SQVTM and CDR2 ANQGSEA. The CDR3 here is CSVGTGGNYGCTF. CDR3 DNA sequence: TGCAGCGTTGGGACAGGGGGTAACTATGGCTGCACCTTC.

A few counts support this clone. CDR3: CASSPSGGAVPNEQYF. CDR3 in DNA: TGTGCCAGCTCACCAAGCGGGGGGGCCGTACCAAACGAGCAGTACTTC. The rearrangement joins TRBV18 to TRBJ2-7, with TRBD2 identical over 10 bases. The length of the CDR3 is 16 residues. Germline trimming cut 2 bases from V and 5 bases from J; bases unmatched to any gene: 9. Per germline, CDR1 KGHSH and CDR2 LQKENI.

This clone was detected many times. The rearrangement uses TRBV29-1 and TRBJ2-6; D uncertain. This CDR3 comprises 16 residues. Deletions cut 8 bases from V and 0 bases from J, with 17 bases between. Germline CDR1 SQVTM, CDR2 ANQGSEA. CDR3 protein: CSPTPDPYSGANVLTF. In nucleotides, the CDR3 is TGCAGCCCCACCCCGGACCCTTACTCTGGGGCCAACGTCCTGACTTTC.

By frequency in the sample, this clone is medium-sized. The same CDR3 also results from other DNA sequences found in this sample. V usage is TRBV27 and J usage is TRBJ1-1; D possibly corresponds to TRBD1 (5 bases). Germline V gene lookup returns CDR1 MNHEY and CDR2 SMNVEV (reference sequence). The V and J ends lost 7 bases and 4 bases respectively, with 7 bases between them. This CDR3 is 11 amino acids long. This CDR3 reads CASIRGTEAFF. CDR3 bases: TGTGCCAGCATAAGGGGCACTGAAGCTTTCTTT.

This clone came up a few times. This may be a read error, as it is one base from a much larger clone. CDR3 DNA sequence: TGCGGTGCTAGAGATCCTGGTAGCGGGAGGTTTGAGCAGTTCTTC. It encodes CGARDPGSGRFEQFF. This rearrangement joins TRBV20-1 to TRBJ2-1, with 10 bases aligning to TRBD2. This CDR3 has 15 amino acids. CDR1 and CDR2 (germline): DFQATT, SNEGSKA (reference sequence).